This T cell receptor beta chain is from a study of identical twins listed by TCRdb under 2016. About the full investigation: To test whether fetal clonotypes persist, the study used deep sequencing on TCR alpha and beta repertoires from monozygotic twins, unrelated adults of various ages, and cord blood. Replicate twin experiments were performed at different times using different library preparation protocols to rule out contamination.

This clonotype was counted at least ten times. Which antigen it targets is not known. No per-base quality is available; no much larger clone lies one base away. There are 17 amino acids in the CDR3, from cysteine to phenylalanine inclusive. Solely the CDR3 DNA is kept, with 51 bases framed from the first base. The trim is 6 bases for V and 6 bases for J, with a gap of 27 bases between the germline ends. Sequences MDHEN (CDR1) and SYDVKM (CDR2) are obtained from the germline V gene. Results and caveats for the whole study, not just this receptor: In monozygotic twins, recombination models systematically underestimated out-of-frame TCR alpha sharing, but the models matched the sharing seen between unrelated individuals. Zero-insertion analyses could be partly confounded by invariant T cells such as MAIT and iNKT, though diverse VJ usage argued against such confounding for most clonotypes. Excess twin sharing in beta out-of-frame sequences was weaker because fewer shared sequences lowered the signal-to-noise ratio. Out-of-frame TCR alpha sequences shared between twins showed an excess of low generation-probability sequences compared with coincidental sharing between unrelated individuals. Conclusions relied on cross-sectional statistical analysis, since the same donors could not be followed over many years. Abundant cord blood beta clonotypes had fewer insertions, young adult naive repertoires showed a similar but weaker trend, and memory repertoires showed no such trend.

Library generation was performed with 5' RACE. For sequencing, an Illumina HiSeq 2000 was employed. Template switching introduced a universal primer binding site; the final cDNA contained a unique molecular identifier, enabling accurate counting of TCR cDNA molecules. First-strand cDNA for TCR alpha and beta chains was synthesized from specific primers in the conserved constant-segment region. To control for contamination, each cDNA library was double barcoded with a SMART-Mk sample barcode plus Illumina barcodes. Two successive PCR steps introduced TruSeq adapter sequences along with Illumina sample barcodes. The Illumina HiSeq platform was used with custom primers to sequence TCR alpha and beta cDNA libraries. The authors processed their data as follows. MiGEC was used to process raw reads and extract unique molecular identifiers, and MiXCR was used to find CDR3 positions. Recombination models were inferred per individual with the repgenHMM and IGoR tools using an EM algorithm. Shared clonotypes were analyzed with the tcR package in R, and sharing was normalized by the product of cloneset sizes. To study raw recombination free of thymic and clonal selection effects, out-of-frame nonproductive sequences were analyzed. The public sequencing data were trimmed at Q25 with fastp and processed into clonotypes with MiXCR by TCRdb, which kept only in-frame beta chains. All rows with the same CDR3 protein become a single entry with the most common DNA and genes. The V and J calls, along with clone size, are taken from TCRdb and not from the paper's own processing. The sample profile shows a few hundred thousand distinct CDR3 sequences; around 15% of them were found once. The ten top clones hold around 0.98% of the sample.

Every donor was a healthy Caucasian. Three pairs of female monozygotic twins, all aged about 18 to 29 years, made up the twin cohort. Positive isolation kits from Invitrogen were used to isolate CD4+ and CD8+ T cell populations. Separately, the same data were catalogued under a study of yellow fever vaccine responses in identical twins. From the second report: The T cell response to vaccination in identical twins was reported by the authors to appear partly convergent and partly personalized. In the study, vaccine-responding T cell clones were precisely tracked in identical twins.

In this chain, TRBV28 is recombined with TRBJ2-7; TRBD1 is a possible D gene, resting on 6 matching bases. This clonotype was obtained from a woman between 18 and 29 years old in good health. Sample: CD4+ T cells sorted from blood. The CDR3 region has the sequence CASSPPPQLGAIGEQYF. The DNA sequence is as follows: TGTGCCAGCAGCCCTCCACCCCAGCTGGGGGCGATCGGCGAGCAGTACTTC.